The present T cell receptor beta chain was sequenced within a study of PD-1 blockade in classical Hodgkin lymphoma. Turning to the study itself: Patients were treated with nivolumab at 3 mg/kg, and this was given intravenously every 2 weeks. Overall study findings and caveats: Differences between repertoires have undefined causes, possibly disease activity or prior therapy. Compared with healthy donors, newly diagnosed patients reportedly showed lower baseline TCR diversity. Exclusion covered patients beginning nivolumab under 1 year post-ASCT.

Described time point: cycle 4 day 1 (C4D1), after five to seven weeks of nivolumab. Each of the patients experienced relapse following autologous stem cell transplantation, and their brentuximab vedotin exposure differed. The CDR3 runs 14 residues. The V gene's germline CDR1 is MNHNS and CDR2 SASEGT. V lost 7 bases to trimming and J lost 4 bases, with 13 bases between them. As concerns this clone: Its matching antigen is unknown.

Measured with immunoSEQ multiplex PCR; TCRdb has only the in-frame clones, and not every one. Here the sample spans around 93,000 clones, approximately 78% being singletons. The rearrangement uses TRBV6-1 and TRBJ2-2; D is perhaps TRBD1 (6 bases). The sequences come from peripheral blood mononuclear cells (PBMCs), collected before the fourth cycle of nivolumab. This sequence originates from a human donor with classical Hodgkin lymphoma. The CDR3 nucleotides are TGTGCCAGCACATCACAGGGCGGCACCGGGGAGCTGTTTTTT. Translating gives CASTSQGGTGELFF.